A selection of T cell receptor beta chains follows, all from one sample in a study of T-cell memory formation after mild COVID-19. TCRdb re-called the 5' RACE reads with MiXCR, one entry per CDR3 protein. The sample has about 560,000 distinct CDR3 sequences, 17% seen once. What was sequenced was PBMCs or a T cell subset sorted from them (not recorded which). Source of these receptors: an adult woman who had mild COVID-19 (a few samples of this study predate the infection). Cell type and time point are not known. The CDR3 runs from the conserved cysteine through the conserved F or W. D genes are given only for firm matches. Some rows mark clone size as missing; the rest say once, few, many or name a class of expanded clone.

V gene	clone size	J gene	D gene	CDR3 DNA	CDR3 protein
TRBV7-9	.	TRBJ2-1	.	TGTGCCAGCAGCTTACCCCTCTCAGGGTCCTACAATGAGCAGTTCTTC	CASSLPLSGSYNEQFF
TRBV7-6	few	TRBJ1-1	TRBD1	TGTGCCAGCAGCTTCCTCGGGGCAGGGGGCACTGAAGCTTTCTTT	CASSFLGAGGTEAFF
TRBV6-1	few	TRBJ1-2	.	TGTGCCAGCAACGAAAGGACGTACTATGGCTACACCTTC	CASNERTYYGYTF
TRBV12-3/TRBV12-4	few	TRBJ1-4	.	TGTGCCAGCAGGGAGACGACAGGATCCAACCCTAATTACCCTAAACTGTTTTTT	CASRETTGSNPNYPKLFF
TRBV27	.	TRBJ1-1	.	TGTGCCAGCAGACCGGACAGACTCTTAAACACTGAAGCTTTCTTT	CASRPDRLLNTEAFF
TRBV10-3	.	TRBJ2-1	TRBD2	TGTGCCATCAGTGACCCTCGGTCACTAGCGGGAAGAAATGAGCAGTTCTTC	CAISDPRSLAGRNEQFF
TRBV5-6	.	TRBJ1-4	.	TGTGCCAGCAGCTACTCCCCTAGAAGAGCTAATGAAAAACTGTTTTTT	CASSYSPRRANEKLFF
TRBV10-3	.	TRBJ2-5	TRBD2	TGTGCCATCGGGGAAAGCGGGGGGAGAGGGACCCAGTACTTC	CAIGESGGRGTQYF
TRBV20-1	few	TRBJ2-3	TRBD2	TGCAGTGCTAGGGGAACTAGCGGGGGGACCACAGATACGCAGTATTTT	CSARGTSGGTTDTQYF
TRBV7-9	.	TRBJ2-1	TRBD2	TGTGCCAGCAGCTTAGTCGGACTAGCGGGGGGGATGTACGTTGAGCAGTTCTTC	CASSLVGLAGGMYVEQFF
TRBV12-3/TRBV12-4	.	TRBJ1-3	.	TGTGCCAGCAGCCCTCGACTGGGCTCTGGAAACACCATATATTTT	CASSPRLGSGNTIYF
TRBV27	many	TRBJ2-5	.	TGTGCCAGCAGTTCGGGCCTTGAGGAGACCCAGTACTTC	CASSSGLEETQYF
TRBV30	.	TRBJ1-5	.	TGTGCCTGGAGTGCACAGGGTTATAGCAATCAGCCCCAGCATTTT	CAWSAQGYSNQPQHF
TRBV20-1	few	TRBJ1-6	.	TGCAGTGTTGGGGATTCACCCCTCCACTTT	CSVGDSPLHF
TRBV20-1	few	TRBJ2-2	.	TGCAGTGCCCCGGGGCAGGGTAGCAACACCGGGGAGCTGTTTTTT	CSAPGQGSNTGELFF
TRBV29-1	few	TRBJ1-1	.	TGCAGCGTTGATTCCGGGGACACTGAAGCTTTCTTT	CSVDSGDTEAFF
TRBV9	few	TRBJ2-7	.	TGTGCCAGCAGCGTGACCAGCGGATTCTACGAGCAGTACTTC	CASSVTSGFYEQYF
TRBV29-1	.	TRBJ2-7	.	TGCAGCGCGTTGGTCCCCGACGAGCAGTACTTC	CSALVPDEQYF
TRBV6-2/TRBV6-3	few	TRBJ2-2	TRBD2	TGTGCCAGCGCGAAGAGCGGGAAAAGGGAGCTGTTTTTT	CASAKSGKRELFF
TRBV6-6	.	TRBJ2-3	TRBD1	TGTGCCAGCACAAGACAGGGACGGGGCACAGATACGCAGTATTTT	CASTRQGRGTDTQYF
TRBV4-2	.	TRBJ2-7	.	TGTGCCAGCAGCCAAGATCCCCTTACTGGGATATCAGACGGCTCCGAGCAGTACTTC	CASSQDPLTGISDGSEQYF
TRBV24-1	many	TRBJ2-3	TRBD1	TGTGCCACCCGACAGGGGCAGTTCACAGATACGCAGTATTTT	CATRQGQFTDTQYF
TRBV6-1	few	TRBJ1-1	.	TGTGCCAGCAGCGTGGGGAGTGGTTCTGAAGCTTTCTTT	CASSVGSGSEAFF
TRBV24-1	.	TRBJ2-3	TRBD1	TGTGCATCAGCGTCCAGGGGGTCAGATACGCAGTATTTT	CASASRGSDTQYF
TRBV5-7	.	TRBJ2-5	.	TGTGCCAGCAGACACCACAGGGTCTGTGAGACCCAGTACTTC	CASRHHRVCETQYF
TRBV5-6	few	TRBJ1-2	.	TGTGCCAGCAGCTTGCCCGGTCGCTCCTATGGCTACACCTTC	CASSLPGRSYGYTF
TRBV19	few	TRBJ1-3	TRBD1	TGTGCCACCGGACAGGGTTACTCTGGAAACACCATATATTTT	CATGQGYSGNTIYF
TRBV7-2	.	TRBJ2-7	TRBD2	TGTGCCAGCAGCTCCCGGACTAGCGGGAGCTCCTACGAGCAGTACTTC	CASSSRTSGSSYEQYF
TRBV12-3/TRBV12-4	.	TRBJ1-4	.	TGTGCCAGCAGTGGACAGATCGGCGAAAAACTGTTTTTT	CASSGQIGEKLFF
TRBV5-5	.	TRBJ1-2	.	TGTGCCAGCAGCCACCCCTCCATAGCTGGCTACACCTTC	CASSHPSIAGYTF
TRBV10-3	many	TRBJ1-3	TRBD1	TGTGCCATCAAGGGACAGGGAGGAAACACCATATATTTT	CAIKGQGGNTIYF
TRBV12-3/TRBV12-4	few	TRBJ2-7	.	TGTGCCAGCAGTCTCGGCAGCCTGACCTACGAGCAGTACTTC	CASSLGSLTYEQYF
TRBV3-1	.	TRBJ1-2	TRBD1	TGTGCCAGCAGCCGGGACAGGCGCTATGGCTACACCTTC	CASSRDRRYGYTF
TRBV13	few	TRBJ1-1	.	TGTGCCAGCAGCACGCGCCGAGTGAACACTGAAGCTTTCTTT	CASSTRRVNTEAFF
TRBV28	.	TRBJ2-7	TRBD2	TGTGCCAGCAGTTGGACAGCGGGAGGGCCGGGGGACTCCTACGAGCAGTACTTC	CASSWTAGGPGDSYEQYF